Listed here is a single T cell receptor beta chain. This record comes from a study of blood T cell repertoires in COVID-19. At the level of the study: The samples span acute and convalescent COVID-19 from the United States, Italy and Spain. Sample material is recorded as cDNA or gDNA derived from T cells, B-cell-depleted T cells, or PBMCs.

As processed by the authors: Cell counts per sample came from amplifying reference gene primers. This table comes from immunoSEQ multiplex PCR, and its TCRdb copy is limited to in-frame clones, with some not included. Clone size and the V and J calls come from that table; the DNA yielded D and trimming. The table includes about 67,000 clones, 87% detected once. The sample comprised peripheral blood. The sequence derives from a man between 45 and 60 years old with active COVID-19.

This CDR3 reads CASSLRGGEQYF. DNA for the CDR3: TGTGCCAGCAGTTTACGTGGGGGGGAGCAGTACTTC. This chain joins TRBV27 and TRBJ2-7; a possible D gene is TRBD2 (6 bases). The V gene's germline CDR1 is MNHEY and CDR2 SMNVEV (reference sequence). Trimming shortened V by 2 bases and J by 7 bases, and 9 bases separated the two germline ends. CDR3 length equals 12 residues.